Shown below are 11 T cell receptor beta chains from a single sample sequenced in a study of cytomegalovirus exposure and HLA in healthy donors. In the PCR, 60 Vbeta and 13 Jbeta primers were used. Assay used: immunoSEQ multiplex PCR; TCRdb lists only in-frame clones, some missing. The sample records 110,000 or so clones, 75% to 80% being singletons. The sample consisted of PBMCs. Receptors originate from a woman aged 40 to 50 in good health and CMV-seropositive.

The chain recombines TRBV2 with TRBJ1-4; D might be TRBD1 (5 bases). V lost 6 bases to trimming and J lost 2 bases, with 13 bases between them. The germline V gene encodes CDR1 SNHLY and CDR2 FYNNEI. CDR3 size: 15 residues. CDR3 residues: CASRQTRGTNEKLFF. The CDR3 DNA reads TGTGCCAGCAGACAGACTAGGGGCACTAATGAAAAACTGTTTTTT.

The DNA of the CDR3 is TGTGCCAGCAGTGGCGGGGATTATAGCAATCAGCCCCAGCATTTT. Amino acid sequence: CASSGGDYSNQPQHF. The chain recombines TRBV6-1 with TRBJ1-5; no clear D. There are 15 residues in the CDR3. Trimming pared 4 bases from V and 0 bases from J, leaving 10 bases between. In germline, CDR1 is MNHNS, CDR2 SASEGT.

The table lists this clone with a few counts. Relative to the germline gene, one junction end is altered; a read error may explain this. The chain recombines TRBV7-7 with TRBJ2-1, with D perhaps TRBD2 (5 bases). This CDR3 comprises 14 residues. In germline, CDR1 is SSHAT, CDR2 FNYEAQ (reference sequence). CDR3 sequence (DNA): TGTGCTAGCAGCTTGTCAGGACTGAACAATGAGCAGTTCTTC. Translation gives CASSLSGLNNEQFF.

V usage is TRBV5-6 and J usage is TRBJ2-5, with 9 nucleotides matching TRBD1. The J call may not be correct, given that the DNA end is closer to TRBJ2-7. CDR3 length equals 14 residues. Germline V gene sequence: CDR1 SGHDT, CDR2 YYEEEE. Here the CDR3 reads CASSSGTGLYEQYF. CDR3 nucleotide sequence: TGTGCCAGCAGTTCCGGGACAGGGCTCTACGAGCAGTACTTC.

The chain uses TRBV6-6 and TRBJ2-7; the match to TRBD1 covers 9 bases. This CDR3 is built from 14 residues. The J segment lost 3 bases and the V segment lost 2 bases, leaving 2 bases of the junction unmatched. Germline V gene sequence: CDR1 MNHNY, CDR2 SVGAGI (reference sequence). The CDR3 reads CASSYRDRVYEQYF. The DNA of the CDR3 is TGTGCCAGCAGTTACCGGGACAGGGTCTACGAGCAGTACTTC.

This clone was observed a single time. The V gene is TRBV6-1, the J gene TRBJ1-2; D possibly corresponds to TRBD1 (6 bases). This CDR3 is built from 14 residues. Germline CDR1 and CDR2: MNHNS and SASEGT. V was trimmed by 1 base and J by 4 bases, leaving 10 bases between them. CDR3 amino acids: CASSEGPRGYGYTF. DNA of the CDR3: TGTGCCAGCAGTGAAGGACCCAGGGGCTATGGCTACACCTTC.

The chain carries TRBV5-4 and TRBJ1-1; 10 bases fit TRBD1. The CDR3 length is 15 residues. V shed 4 bases, J shed 3 bases, and the junction held 6 bases outside the gene matches. The germline V gene encodes CDR1 SGHNT and CDR2 YYREEE (reference sequence). The CDR3 coding sequence is TGTGCCAGCAGCCTGACAGGGGGCGGGGACACTGAAGCTTTCTTT. This encodes CASSLTGGGDTEAFF. The variable domain in full, completed from reference TRBV5-4 and TRBJ1-1, reads ETGVTQSPTHLIKTRGQQVTLRCSSQSGHNTVSWYQQALGQGPQFIFQYYREEENGRGNFPPRFSGLQFPNYSSELNVNALELDDSALYLCASSLTGGGDTEAFFGQGTRLTVV.

The rearrangement joins TRBV2 to TRBJ1-5, with D possibly TRBD1 on 5 matching bases. The germline V gene has CDR1 SNHLY and CDR2 FYNNEI. Deletions cut 5 bases from V and 2 bases from J, with 10 bases between. This CDR3 is 14 amino acids long. In DNA form, the CDR3 reads TGTGCCAGCAGTCTCGGGGGGGGCAATCAGCCCCAGCATTTT. Translation: CASSLGGGNQPQHF.

The chain recombines TRBV5-1 with TRBJ1-1, with D possibly matching TRBD1 (5 bases). The CDR3 contains 14 residues. V was cut by 3 bases and J by 7 bases, with 16 bases left in between. The germline V gene encodes CDR1 SGHRS and CDR2 YFSETQ. CDR3 nucleotide sequence: TGCGCCAGCAGCTCTGGCTCCAGGGATGGTGAAGCTTTCTTT. Protein sequence: CASSSGSRDGEAFF.

The chain combines TRBV11-1 with TRBJ2-7; D gene uncertain. The CDR3 covers 13 residues. V lost 2 bases and J lost 6, with 11 bases in between. The germline gives CDR1 SGHAT, CDR2 FQDESV (reference sequence). CDR3: CASSLIATGEQYF. DNA for the CDR3: TGTGCCAGCAGCTTAATTGCGACTGGCGAGCAGTACTTC. Together with reference TRBV11-1 and TRBJ2-7, the CDR3 gives the full variable domain: EAEVAQSPRYKITEKSQAVAFWCDPISGHATLYWYRQILGQGPELLVQFQDESVVDDSQLPKDRFSAERLKGVDSTLKIQPAELGDSAMYLCASSLIATGEQYFGPGTRLTVT.

This clone showed up just once. The gene calls are TRBV6-1 and TRBJ2-1; D is perhaps TRBD2 (5 bases). Germline CDR1 reads MNHNS; CDR2 reads SASEGT. Trimming removed 0 bases from V and 9 bases from J, with 15 bases in between. This CDR3 is 15 amino acids long. The CDR3 region is CASSEADLARIEQFF. CDR3 nucleotide sequence: TGTGCCAGCAGTGAAGCGGACTTGGCTAGAATTGAGCAGTTCTTC.